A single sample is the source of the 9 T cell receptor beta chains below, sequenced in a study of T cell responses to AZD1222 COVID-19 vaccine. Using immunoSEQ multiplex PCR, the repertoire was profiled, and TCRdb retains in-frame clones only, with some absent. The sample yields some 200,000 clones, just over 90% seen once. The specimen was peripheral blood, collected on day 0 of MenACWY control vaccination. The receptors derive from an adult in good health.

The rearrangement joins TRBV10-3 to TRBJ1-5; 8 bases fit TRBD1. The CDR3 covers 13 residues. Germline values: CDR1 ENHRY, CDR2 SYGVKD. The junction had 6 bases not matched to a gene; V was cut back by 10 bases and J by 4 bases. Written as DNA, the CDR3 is TGTGCCACCGATCAGGGGGCGAATCAGCCCCAGCATTTT. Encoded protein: CATDQGANQPQHF.

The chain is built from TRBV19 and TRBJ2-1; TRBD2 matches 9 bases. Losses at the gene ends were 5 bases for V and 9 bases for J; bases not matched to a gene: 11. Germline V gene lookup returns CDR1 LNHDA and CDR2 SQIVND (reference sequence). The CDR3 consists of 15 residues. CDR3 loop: CASSLQEGLASEQFF. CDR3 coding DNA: TGTGCCAGTAGTCTCCAGGAGGGACTAGCATCTGAGCAGTTCTTC. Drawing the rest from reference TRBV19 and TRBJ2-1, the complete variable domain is DGGITQSPKYLFRKEGQNVTLSCEQNLNHDAMYWYRQDPGQGLRLIYYSQIVNDFQKGDIAEGYSVSREKKESFPLTVTSAQKNPTAFYLCASSLQEGLASEQFFGPGTRLTVL.

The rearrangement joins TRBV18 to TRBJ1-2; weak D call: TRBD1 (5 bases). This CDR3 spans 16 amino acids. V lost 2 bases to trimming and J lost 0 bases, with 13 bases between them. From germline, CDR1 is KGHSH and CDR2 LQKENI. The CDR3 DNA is TGTGCCAGCTCACCAAGCAGGGCCAGAGCTAACTATGGCTACACCTTC. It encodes CASSPSRARANYGYTF. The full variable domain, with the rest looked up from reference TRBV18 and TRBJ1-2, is NAGVMQNPRHLVRRRGQEARLRCSPMKGHSHVYWYRQLPEEGLKFMVYLQKENIIDESGMPKERFSAEFPKEGPSILRIQQVVRGDSAAYFCASSPSRARANYGYTFGSGTRLTVV.

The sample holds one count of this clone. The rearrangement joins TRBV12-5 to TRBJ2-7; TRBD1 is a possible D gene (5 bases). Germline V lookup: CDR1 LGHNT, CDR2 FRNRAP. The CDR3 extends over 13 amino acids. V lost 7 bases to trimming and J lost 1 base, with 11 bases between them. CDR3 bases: TGTGCTAGTGCCTTGGACACGTCCTACGAGCAGTACTTC. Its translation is CASALDTSYEQYF.

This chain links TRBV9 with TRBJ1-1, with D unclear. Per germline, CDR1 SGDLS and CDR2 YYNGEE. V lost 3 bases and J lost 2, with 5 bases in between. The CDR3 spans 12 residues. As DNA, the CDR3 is TGTGCCAGCAGCGGACAAAACACTGAAGCTTTCTTT. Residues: CASSGQNTEAFF.

The CDR3 protein is CASKGTINYGYTF. Here the CDR3 DNA reads TGTGCCAGCAAAGGGACCATTAACTATGGCTACACCTTC. The chain has TRBV5-6 and TRBJ1-2; maybe TRBD1 (5 bases). There are 13 residues in the CDR3. The ends were cut back, 6 bases at V and 1 base at J, with 10 bases in the middle. Germline V gene lookup returns CDR1 SGHDT and CDR2 YYEEEE.

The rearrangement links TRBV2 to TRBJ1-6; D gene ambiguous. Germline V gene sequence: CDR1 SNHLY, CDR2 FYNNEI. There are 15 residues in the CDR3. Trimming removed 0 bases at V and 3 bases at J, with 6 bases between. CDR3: CASSEAGFYNSPLHF. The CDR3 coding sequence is TGTGCCAGCAGTGAAGCCGGATTCTATAATTCACCCCTCCACTTT.

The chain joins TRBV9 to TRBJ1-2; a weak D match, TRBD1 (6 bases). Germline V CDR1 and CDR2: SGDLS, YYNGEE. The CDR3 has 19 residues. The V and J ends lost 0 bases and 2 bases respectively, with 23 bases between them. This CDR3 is CASSVVDRVGALENYGYTF. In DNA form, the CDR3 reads TGTGCCAGCAGCGTAGTCGATAGGGTGGGGGCGTTAGAAAACTATGGCTACACCTTC.

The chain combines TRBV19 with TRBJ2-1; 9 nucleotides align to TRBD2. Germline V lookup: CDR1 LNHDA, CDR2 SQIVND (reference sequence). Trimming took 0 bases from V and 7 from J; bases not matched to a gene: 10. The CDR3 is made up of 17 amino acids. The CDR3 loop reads CASSIDPPGRGGNEQFF. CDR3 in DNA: TGTGCCAGTAGTATAGATCCCCCGGGGCGGGGGGGTAATGAGCAGTTCTTC.